Listed here are 27 T cell receptor beta chains from one sample, sequenced in a study of blood T cell repertoires in COVID-19. Libraries were prepared by immunoSEQ multiplex PCR; TCRdb keeps only in-frame clonotypes and omits some of them. In the table there are some 90,000 clones, roughly nine tenths of which are singletons. The source material was peripheral blood. These receptors were obtained from a man aged 50-59 years with acute or convalescent COVID-19.

The genes are TRBV7-2 and TRBJ1-1; D remains unclear. CDR1 is SGHTA, CDR2 FQGNSA, per germline. This CDR3 contains 13 residues. Trimming stripped 2 bases from V and 7 bases from J, with 11 bases between. The chain's CDR3 is CASSLLSGVEAFF. CDR3 DNA: TGTGCCAGCAGCTTACTTTCCGGGGTTGAAGCTTTCTTT.

Turning to this clone: Relative to the germline gene, one junction end is altered; a read error may explain this. This chain links TRBV14 with TRBJ2-5, with D perhaps matching TRBD2 (5 bases). Germline V CDR1 and CDR2: SGHDN, FVKESK. The CDR3 runs 16 residues. CDR3 sequence: CANSQGRVSGQETQYF. The CDR3 DNA reads as TGTGCCAACAGCCAAGGAAGGGTTTCGGGGCAAGAGACCCAGTACTTC.

The CDR3 region has the DNA TGCGCCAGCAGCTCCGGATGGGACACCGGACGAAACACCATATATTTT. Its translation is CASSSGWDTGRNTIYF. The chain uses TRBV5-1 and TRBJ1-3, with D tentatively TRBD1 (6 bases). Germline V gene data show CDR1 as SGHRS and CDR2 as YFSETQ. The CDR3 extends over 16 amino acids. V dropped 3 bases and J dropped 5 bases, with 18 bases sitting between them.

V and J are TRBV7-2 and TRBJ2-5; 9 positions match TRBD2. Germline CDR1 and CDR2: SGHTA and FQGNSA. Trimming removed 5 bases from V and 1 base from J; junction bases left unmatched: 11. The CDR3 has 17 amino acids. CDR3: CASSTRWGSGGQETQYF. DNA for the CDR3: TGTGCCAGCAGCACCCGATGGGGTAGCGGGGGCCAAGAGACCCAGTACTTC.

This clone has only one observation. This chain links TRBV25-1 with TRBJ2-5; a weak D match, TRBD2 (5 bases). Germline CDR1 reads MGHDK; CDR2 reads SYGVNS. The CDR3 spans 14 residues. V was clipped by 1 base and J by 2 bases, with 8 bases between them. The CDR3 DNA sequence: TGTGCCAGCAGTGAATGGACTGCGCAAGAGACCCAGTACTTC. Translated: CASSEWTAQETQYF.

This chain joins TRBV7-2 and TRBJ2-7; D is perhaps TRBD1 (5 bases). The V end lost 3 bases, the J end lost 5 bases, and 14 bases lay between the germline ends. CDR1 is SGHTA, CDR2 FQGNSA, per germline. The CDR3 is 14 amino acids. The CDR3 here is CASSFQRGSDEQYF. In DNA form, the CDR3 reads TGTGCCAGCAGCTTCCAAAGGGGAAGCGACGAGCAGTACTTC.

The V and J genes are TRBV6-6 and TRBJ1-2, with a tentative D call TRBD1 (6 bases). The CDR3 totals 13 residues. Between the trimmed V and J ends, which lost 5 bases and 6 bases, there was a span of 13 bases. Per germline, CDR1 MNHNY and CDR2 SVGAGI (reference sequence). The CDR3 here is CASSGNRAHGYTF. The CDR3 DNA follows: TGTGCCAGCAGTGGGAACAGGGCCCATGGCTACACCTTC.

This clone was counted only a few times. This CDR3 is CASSPGQGADNQPQHF. For the CDR3, the DNA is TGTGCCAGCAGCCCTGGACAGGGGGCCGACAATCAGCCCCAGCATTTT. The chain joins TRBV7-8 to TRBJ1-5, with 11 bases identical to TRBD1. V shed 5 bases and J 3 bases; nucleotides not matched to a gene: 6. The CDR3 covers 16 residues. Germline V CDR1 and CDR2: SGHVS, FQNEAQ.

The chain employs TRBV3-1 (or the pseudogene TRBV3-2) and TRBJ2-5; tentatively, D is TRBD2 (5 bases). V was trimmed by 4 bases and J by 5 bases, leaving 11 bases between them. CDR1 and CDR2 (germline): LGHDT, YNNKEL (reference sequence). The CDR3 is 13 amino acids. The CDR3 region has the DNA TGTGCCAGCAGCCTTTCACAGCGGGAGACCCAGTACTTC. This sequence encodes CASSLSQRETQYF.

This sequence joins TRBV5-1 and TRBJ1-4; TRBD1 matches 7 bases. Trimming removed 4 bases from V and 8 bases from J; junction bases left unmatched: 8. This CDR3 has 14 residues. CDR1 and CDR2 (germline): SGHRS, YFSETQ. This CDR3 reads CASSLDRVREKLFF. In DNA form, the CDR3 reads TGCGCCAGCAGCCTCGACAGGGTCCGGGAAAAACTGTTTTTT.

DNA for the CDR3: TGTGCCAGTCCATACAGGGCCTGTTATGGCTACACCTTC. This encodes CASPYRACYGYTF. The chain couples TRBV27 to TRBJ1-2, with a weak D call TRBD1 (6 bases). CDR1 MNHEY and CDR2 SMNVEV come from the germline V gene (reference sequence). The CDR3 length is 13 residues. Trimming took off 9 bases at V and 5 bases at J, with 16 bases between the two ends.

The CDR3 bases are TGTGCCAGCAGCTTGGTAGGGGGCAATGAGCAGTTCTTC. Protein: CASSLVGGNEQFF. The chain uses TRBV5-4 and TRBJ2-1; TRBD1 might be the D (6 bases). CDR1 is SGHNT and CDR2 is YYREEE in the germline V gene (reference sequence). CDR3 length: 13 amino acids. V was cut by 0 bases and J by 6 bases, with 7 bases left in between.

This chain connects TRBV5-5 to TRBJ1-2; maybe TRBD1 (6 bases). Germline V gene lookup returns CDR1 SGHKS and CDR2 YYEKEE (reference sequence). This CDR3 is 17 amino acids long. The V gene lost 0 bases and the J gene lost 0 bases, with 15 bases spanning the gap. CDR3 sequence reads: CASSLEGTGRPNYGYTF. CDR3 in DNA: TGTGCCAGCAGCTTGGAAGGAACAGGGCGGCCTAACTATGGCTACACCTTC.

CDR3 sequence (DNA): TGTGCCAGCAGCGCCGACAGGGGCCCGAATGAGCAGTTCTTC. Translation: CASSADRGPNEQFF. The chain couples TRBV7-2 to TRBJ2-1; 8 nucleotides line up with TRBD1. This CDR3 region has 14 residues. With 5 bases clipped from V and 7 bases from J, the junction kept 7 bases outside the gene matches. Germline V gene sequence: CDR1 SGHTA, CDR2 FQGNSA.

The chain employs TRBV5-1 and TRBJ2-6; a possible D gene is TRBD1 (5 bases). V was cut by 4 bases and J by 0 bases, with 14 bases left in between. The CDR3 consists of 17 residues. Germline lookup yields CDR1 SGHRS and CDR2 YFSETQ. The CDR3 nucleotides read TGCGCCAGCAGCGATGGACACCGAAACTCTGGGGCCAACGTCCTGACTTTC. Amino acid sequence: CASSDGHRNSGANVLTF.

This chain links TRBV7-3 with TRBJ2-1; D may be TRBD2 (5 bases). Deletions cut 0 bases from V and 2 bases from J, with 5 bases between. The CDR3 is 14 amino acids. Per germline, CDR1 SGHTA and CDR2 FQGTGA. As DNA, the CDR3 is TGTGCCAGCAGCTTAACCGGGACCTACAATGAGCAGTTCTTC. Protein sequence: CASSLTGTYNEQFF.

This chain connects TRBV15 to TRBJ2-1; TRBD2 is a possible D gene (5 bases). The CDR3 has 16 amino acids. The ends were cut back, 0 bases at V and 0 bases at J, with 9 bases in the middle. CDR1 is LNHNV and CDR2 is YYDKDF in the germline V gene (reference sequence). The CDR3 region is CATSRDGRSSYNEQFF. In DNA form, the CDR3 reads TGTGCCACCAGCAGAGATGGGAGAAGCTCCTACAATGAGCAGTTCTTC.

This chain connects TRBV28 to TRBJ1-3, with a weak D call TRBD1 (6 bases). The CDR3 extends over 13 amino acids. Germline V gene data show CDR1 as MDHEN and CDR2 as SYDVKM. The V end lost 8 bases, the J end lost 3 bases, and 11 bases lay between the germline ends. As DNA, the CDR3 is TGTGCCAGCTTACAGGGTGTTGGAAACACCATATATTTT. It translates to CASLQGVGNTIYF.

This sequence joins TRBV27 and TRBJ1-2; 7 bases match TRBD1. Germline CDR1 and CDR2: MNHEY and SMNVEV (reference sequence). V lost 1 base to trimming and J lost 5 bases; unmatched junction nucleotides: 7. The CDR3 is 15 amino acids. This chain's CDR3 is CASSLYEGARYGYTF. For the CDR3, the DNA is TGTGCCAGCAGTTTATATGAGGGGGCGCGATATGGCTACACCTTC.

The V call is TRBV2, the J call TRBJ1-1; 9 nucleotides line up with TRBD1. The trim removed 5 bases at V and 5 bases at J, leaving 6 bases unmatched. The CDR3 is 14 residues long. The germline V gene has CDR1 SNHLY and CDR2 FYNNEI. CDR3 bases: TGTGCCAGCAGTCATACAGGGGGCCGTACTGAAGCTTTCTTT. It encodes CASSHTGGRTEAFF.

CDR3 in DNA: TGTGCCAGTAGTACAAGCCTACTAGCGGGACGGACCTACAATGAGCAGTTCTTC. Translated, it gives CASSTSLLAGRTYNEQFF. This chain links TRBV19 with TRBJ2-1; the match to TRBD2 covers 10 bases. V shed 4 bases and J 2 bases; nucleotides not matched to a gene: 11. This CDR3 has 18 residues. Germline V CDR1 and CDR2: LNHDA, SQIVND (reference sequence). The whole variable domain, filled in from reference TRBV19 and TRBJ2-1, reads DGGITQSPKYLFRKEGQNVTLSCEQNLNHDAMYWYRQDPGQGLRLIYYSQIVNDFQKGDIAEGYSVSREKKESFPLTVTSAQKNPTAFYLCASSTSLLAGRTYNEQFFGPGTRLTVL.

Only one count was recorded for this clone. The chain's CDR3 is CASSQDQTSKSPLHF. CDR3 in DNA: TGTGCCAGCAGCCAAGATCAAACCTCTAAGTCACCCCTCCACTTT. The J gene is TRBJ1-6, the V gene TRBV3-1 (or the pseudogene TRBV3-2); D is ambiguous. Germline V gene lookup returns CDR1 LGHDT and CDR2 YNNKEL (reference sequence). Deletions cut 0 bases from V and 10 bases from J, with 13 bases between. The CDR3 is 15 amino acids.

The chain links TRBV29-1 to TRBJ1-5; D uncertain. This CDR3 is built from 13 residues. CDR1 and CDR2 from the germline V gene are SQVTM and ANQGSEA. Trimming removed 4 bases at V and 2 bases at J, with 9 bases between. The CDR3 sequence is CSVVTQGNQPQHF. CDR3 bases: TGCAGCGTTGTAACGCAGGGCAATCAGCCCCAGCATTTT.

The genes are TRBV5-1 and TRBJ1-2; the D is unclear. The CDR3 has 14 residues. V lost 5 bases and J lost 4, with 15 bases in between. Looked up from germline, CDR1 is SGHRS and CDR2 is YFSETQ. The CDR3 loop is CASRLNMEGYGYTF. The CDR3 coding sequence is TGCGCCAGCAGACTTAATATGGAGGGCTATGGCTACACCTTC.

The gene calls are TRBV7-8 and TRBJ1-6; no clear D gene. The CDR3 has 15 amino acids. With 1 base removed from V and 9 bases from J, the gap between germline ends came to 13 bases. Germline CDR1 reads SGHVS; CDR2 reads FQNEAQ. CDR3 residues: CASSLESRGSSPLHF. In DNA form, the CDR3 reads TGTGCCAGCAGCTTAGAATCTCGGGGAAGTTCACCCCTCCACTTT.

The chain joins TRBV28 to TRBJ1-6; D gene ambiguous. Germline V gives CDR1 MDHEN, CDR2 SYDVKM. This CDR3 region has 14 residues. Trimming cost V 6 bases and J 3 bases, with 9 bases left between them. The CDR3 DNA reads TGTGCCAGCAGGCGAAATAACTATAATTCACCCCTCCACTTT. Its translation: CASRRNNYNSPLHF.

As DNA, the CDR3 is TGTGCCAGCAGTGAAGGGACAGCCTCTGGGGGCTACACCTTC. This encodes CASSEGTASGGYTF. V and J are TRBV6-1 and TRBJ1-2, with D perhaps TRBD1 (6 bases). The V and J ends lost 1 base and 8 bases respectively, with 14 bases between them. Germline CDR1 MNHNS, CDR2 SASEGT. The CDR3 runs to 14 residues.